The clone carrying this T cell receptor beta chain was recorded a few times. The antigen remains undetermined. This sample was taken from a study of T-cell memory formation after mild COVID-19. Study as a whole: Largely, TCR clusters stayed within a single donor.

CDR3 size: 16 residues. TCRdb redid the calling of the 5' RACE reads with MiXCR, one entry per CDR3 protein. The table records around 340,000 distinct CDR3 sequences, approximately 14% of them present only once. The study's findings and limits: Pre-infection memory carried some responding clones, suggesting that cross-reactive memory joined. Clonal second-wave expansions that peaked on day 37 had unconfirmed SARS-CoV-2 specificity.

The chain links TRBV21-1 to TRBJ1-1. TRBV21-1 represents a pseudogene. Material: PBMCs or a T cell subset sorted from them (not recorded which). The clonotype originates from a man in his late teens or twenties who had mild COVID-19 (a few samples of this study predate the infection). Cell type and time point are not known. Written as DNA, the CDR3 is TGTGCCAGCAGCAAATGTGGGGTGGGTGAGAACACTGAAGCTTTCTTT. This sequence encodes CASSKCGVGENTEAFF.